This passage covers 8 T cell receptor beta chains from one sample sequenced in a study of beta chain features in type 1 diabetes. Every bit of the isolated RNA underwent reverse transcription, so sequencing read expressed TCRB transcripts. This table comes from immunoSEQ multiplex PCR, and its TCRdb copy is limited to in-frame clones, with some not included. The sample holds roughly 230,000 clones, over 8.5% seen once. Sequenced: naive CD4+ T cells from blood. The origin of the receptors is a woman under 30 in good health.

This clone was detected many times. The V and J genes are TRBV2 and TRBJ2-1; the D is unclear. Between the trimmed V and J ends, which lost 6 bases and 2 bases, there was a span of 2 bases. There are 11 residues in the CDR3. CDR1 is SNHLY, CDR2 FYNNEI, per germline. CDR3 coding DNA: TGTGCCAGCAGCGCCTACAATGAGCAGTTCTTC. It is translated as CASSAYNEQFF.

Here the CDR3 reads CASRPRGGIMTGELFF. CDR3 nucleotides: TGTGCCAGCAGGCCCCGCGGGGGTATTATGACCGGGGAGCTGTTTTTT. The chain uses TRBV7-8 and TRBJ2-2, with 7 bases matching TRBD2. This CDR3 comprises 16 residues. Germline lookup yields CDR1 SGHVS and CDR2 FQNEAQ. V lost 6 bases and J lost 5; bases outside the gene matches: 12.

The table lists this clone with a few counts. The V and J genes are TRBV28 and TRBJ1-5; 7 bases map to TRBD1. Germline lookup yields CDR1 MDHEN and CDR2 SYDVKM. J lost 4 bases, V lost 6 bases, and 6 bases had no gene match. CDR3 length equals 14 residues. For the CDR3, the DNA is TGTGCCAGCAGGGTGGGACAGACTAATCAGCCCCAGCATTTT. Amino acid sequence: CASRVGQTNQPQHF. Using reference TRBV28 and TRBJ1-5 for the parts outside the CDR3, the full variable domain is DVKVTQSSRYLVKRTGEKVFLECVQDMDHENMFWYRQDPGLGLRLIYFSYDVKMKEKGDIPEGYSVSREKKERFSLILESASTNQTSMYLCASRVGQTNQPQHFGDGTRLSIL.

This clone was detected a few times. The V call is TRBV5-1, the J call TRBJ2-2; 13 nucleotides align to TRBD2. The CDR3 sequence is 16 residues long. CDR1 is SGHRS, CDR2 YFSETQ, per germline. J was trimmed by 6 bases and V by 2 bases; bases with no gene match: 4. CDR3 DNA sequence: TGCGCCAGCAGCTTAGAGGGACTAGCGGGATCCGGGGAGCTGTTTTTT. Protein sequence: CASSLEGLAGSGELFF.

This clone turned up a few times. The chain joins TRBV5-1 to TRBJ2-3; perhaps TRBD1 as D (5 bases). Trimming removed 0 bases from V and 2 bases from J, with 10 bases in between. The V gene's germline CDR1 is SGHRS and CDR2 YFSETQ. This CDR3 spans 15 amino acids. This CDR3 reads CASSLAQAVTDTQYF. CDR3 bases: TGCGCCAGCAGCTTGGCACAGGCGGTCACAGATACGCAGTATTTT.

The chain recombines TRBV7-8 with TRBJ2-7, with TRBD1 as a possible D gene (5 bases). V was cut by 5 bases and J by 3 bases, with 23 bases left in between. The CDR3 contains 17 residues. Germline CDR1 and CDR2: SGHVS and FQNEAQ. The CDR3 loop reads CASSQWRPGNNNYEQYF. CDR3 nucleotides: TGTGCCAGCAGCCAATGGAGACCAGGGAATAATAACTACGAGCAGTACTTC.

The chain has TRBV5-1 and TRBJ2-3; 10 bases fit TRBD2. Germline V gene data show CDR1 as SGHRS and CDR2 as YFSETQ. This CDR3 is 17 amino acids long. J was trimmed by 3 bases and V by 0 bases; bases with no gene match: 7. CDR3 protein: CASSLVVAGGRTDTQYF. CDR3 DNA: TGCGCCAGCAGCTTGGTTGTAGCGGGAGGACGTACAGATACGCAGTATTTT.

The V gene is TRBV5-1, the J gene TRBJ2-4; TRBD1 matches at 9 bases. The CDR3 has 14 amino acids. Germline V gene lookup returns CDR1 SGHRS and CDR2 YFSETQ. With V trimmed by 4 bases and J by 7 bases, 6 bases remained unmatched. DNA for the CDR3: TGCGCCAGCAGCCCGGACAGGGGCGAGAACATTCAGTACTTC. It yields the protein CASSPDRGENIQYF.